This T cell receptor (beta chain) was identified during a study of regulatory T cells in long-lasting Graves disease. Background on the study: For under 3 months, newly diagnosed Graves' patients had been taking antithyroid drugs.

Germline V gene lookup returns CDR1 KGHSH and CDR2 LQKENI. V was shortened by 3 bases and J by 6 bases, with 9 bases between the two germline ends. This CDR3 is 12 amino acids long. Study-wide findings and caveats: Accuracy was perhaps lowered by the small sample size. Newly diagnosed disease favored TRBV20-1 and TRBJ2-1 over persistent disease. TCR diversity was lower in persistent Graves' patients than in newly diagnosed ones.

Described time point: newly diagnosed GD, antithyroid drugs for less than 3 months. From PBMCs, RNA was extracted and then used to make the TCR library. Investigators prepared the TCR beta libraries by applying iRepertoire HTBI primers and Arm-PCR of CDR3 regions. TCRdb reprocessed the multiplex PCR reads via MiXCR and lists one record per CDR3 protein. The sample gives hundreds of thousands of distinct CDR3 sequences, about a sixth of which show up once; about 24% is in the top ten. This clonotype was seen many times. The antigen is unknown. This rearrangement joins TRBV18 to TRBJ2-7; TRBD2 is a possible D gene (6 bases). The source of this sequence is a female donor with Graves disease. Sequenced material: peripheral blood mononuclear cells (PBMCs), taken at new diagnosis, from a patient treated with antithyroid drugs. In DNA form, the CDR3 reads TGTGCCAGCTCACCGCAGGGAGGCGAGCAGTACTTC. This translates into CASSPQGGEQYF.